This TCR beta chain was captured by sequencing in a study of T cell repertoires in cytomegalovirus infection. Study context: Matching HLA type and CMV infection were both indicated by public TCR beta signatures. Findings of the study overall: The ex vivo response was dominated by HLA-C-restricted CMV-specific TCR beta clonotypes.

One entry per CDR3 protein, called by TCRdb with MiXCR from the reads. The repertoire holds 100,000 to 150,000 distinct CDR3 sequences, with roughly a quarter as singletons. CDR1 is MNHEY, CDR2 SMNVEV, per germline (reference sequence). V lost 8 bases, J lost 0 bases, and 10 bases stayed unmatched. The CDR3 totals 16 residues. This clonotype turned up a few times. Its antigen remains unidentified. The sample comprised PBMCs, sequenced either directly or after in vitro stimulation (not recorded which). This rearrangement joins TRBV27 to TRBJ1-1; 9 nucleotides align to TRBD1. The receptor was isolated from a human donor in good health (CMV status not recorded). Some clones in this sample may be carry-over from other donors' samples. This CDR3 reads CASLRTGVFMNTEAFF. The CDR3 bases are TGTGCCAGCTTAAGGACAGGGGTATTCATGAACACTGAAGCTTTCTTT.